This T cell receptor (beta chain) emerged from a study of cytomegalovirus exposure and HLA in healthy donors (dated by TCRdb to the late 2010s). The study in broad terms: In an earlier analysis of some 550 of the donors, roughly 300 Gb of sequence data and 117 million unique TCR beta sequences from roughly 180 million T cells were reported. An early release that covered roughly 600 HLA-typed donors contained approximately 290 gigabases of sequencing data and some 87 million unique TCR sequences. Of the roughly 400 genotyped donors, roughly 80% fell in the genetic ancestry cluster associated with self-reported Caucasian donors. The study was designed to test whether signatures of past pathogen exposure could be identified by cataloging public T cell receptors. The study used immunosequencing to profile the T cell repertoires of approximately 630 subjects and linked those repertoires to cytomegalovirus serostatus. A separate validation cohort of 100 to 150 different subjects was used in addition to the roughly 700-subject first cohort. The study combined high-throughput TCR immunosequencing, statistical association of individual TCRs with disease status, and machine learning to predict cytomegalovirus infection status. A later analysis re-examined previously published TCR beta repertoires from about 670 donors and added high-resolution HLA genotyping to investigate patterns of TCR occurrence. The later analysis used no new phenotypic data to find candidate immune exposures, relying instead on TCR beta sequences and their occurrence across donors. An earlier analysis of approximately 580 of the donors used high-throughput TCR beta sequencing to judge whether each TCR beta V gene segment behaved as functional or pseudogenic. Alongside the repertoire data, information on donor age, sex, ethnicity and CMV serostatus was compiled. A later genetic analysis used genome-wide SNP genotypes for about 60% of the roughly 670 donors, treating that subset as a discovery cohort. All discovery cohort repertoires had been generated using a single sequencing platform. Both class I and class II loci were covered by HLA typing, at four-digit resolution. The number of typed donors differed by locus: about 629-630 for A, B, C, DRB1 and DQB1; 522 for DQA1; over 600 for DPA1; and some 470 for DPB1. Because of strong linkage in the cohort, roughly five DR-DQ haplotypes were treated as single units for association and clustering. Across around 400 genotyped donors of the cohort, an average of approximately 240,000 unique TCR beta nucleotide sequences per donor were sequenced, and 15% to 20% of those sequences were non-productive. Study-wide findings and limitations: A total of 164 TCR beta chains were listed by the study as associated with cytomegalovirus. In a later analysis, TCR association rates were found to vary across HLA loci, with the most associated TCRs seen for DRB1 alleles and the fewest for HLA-C alleles. The authors suggested that the approach could potentially be extended to other disease states and immunological phenotypes. While some public TCRs were present in many individuals, most TCR sequences turned up only very rarely across donors. The earlier analysis of approximately 560 of the donors excluded roughly 16 rarely observed V segments, including chromosome 9 orphons, because counts were too low. For the cohort, immune exposure information was limited to CMV serostatus. According to a later analysis, most CMV-associated TCR beta chains appeared to be HLA-restricted, and the HLA associations seemed to be driven largely by CMV exposure. A further reported finding was that TCR beta sequences accurately predicted the HLA-A and HLA-B alleles for most subjects in the first cohort. In both the original and validation cohorts, the classifier was reported to diagnose cytomegalovirus status with high specificity and sensitivity. Compared with the approximately 670-donor mean, donors in an Asian-associated ancestry cluster had fewer N-insertions in productive TCRs, according to a later genetic analysis. Compared with equally common non-associated chains, HLA-associated TCR beta chains in a later analysis were more clonally expanded and had lower generation probabilities. In vitro tests confirmed that a few of the cytomegalovirus-associated TCR beta chains recognize cytomegalovirus antigens. Strong co-occurrence of HLA alleles, especially DR and DQ, made assigning TCR associations to individual alleles difficult. Specific HLA alleles were associated with 16,951 TCR beta sequences at a false discovery rate of 0.05 in a later analysis. Broadly in line with IMGT annotations, most TCR beta V segments showed up in productive rearrangements about 87% or about 30% of the time in an earlier analysis of several hundred of the donors. V-gene and J-gene trimming of TCR beta chains was associated with a missense DCLRE1C variant in a later genetic analysis, and the association was replicated in an independent cohort. A later analysis reported that several top co-occurrence clusters appeared linked to parvovirus B19, influenza, CMV and Epstein-Barr virus. Sequencing depth was assumed to be roughly uniform across donors in the presence/absence analyses, though that assumption may not hold. Because HLA typing was unavailable for some donors at each locus, only the typed subset was used in association tests. Correlated functional status among segregating V segments might reflect linkage disequilibrium, but an unknown experimental factor could not be ruled out. Because the 87-base-pair reads could not distinguish some IMGT-functional V segments, including TRBV6-2 and TRBV6-3, those segments were excluded. A cluster of highly shared sequence variants was judged likely to represent a technical artifact of the sequencing pipeline. In this cohort, only TCR beta chains were sequenced, and detectable features were limited by the absence of alpha or paired-chain data.

In total, over 600 healthy bone marrow donors made up the cohort. At the time of sampling, all cohort members were nominally healthy, though unrecorded immune exposures were likely present. The donor was CMV seronegative and belonged to the group of over 300 seronegative cohort members. A peripheral blood sample was provided by each donor, and peripheral blood mononuclear cells were used for TCR beta sequencing. Genomic DNA extraction from the blood cell samples was performed with the Qiagen DNeasy Blood Extraction Kit. Library generation was performed with the immunoSEQ multiplex PCR assay. For the multiplex PCR, a mixture combining 60 forward primers for TCR Vbeta segments and 13 reverse primers for TCR Jbeta segments was used. Amplification of the CDR3 region of rearranged TCR beta genes was performed with a multiplex PCR assay on genomic DNA. The amplified TCR beta libraries were sequenced on the Illumina HiSeq System as 87-base-pair reads. The source study handled its data this way. A later analysis counted around 72 million unique TCR beta chains across the approximately 700 repertoires, and around 9.9 million of these chains were shared by at least two donors. To remove PCR and sequencing errors, raw reads were error-corrected and collapsed into unique sequences using a nearest-neighbor algorithm that merged closely related sequences. V, D and J gene segments were assigned by aligning CDR3 sequences to IMGT reference sequences. For a sequence to be retained, a match of at least six nucleotides to both a V gene segment and a J gene segment was required. A rearrangement counted as productive if the CDR3 had no stop codons and remained in frame with V and J, and every other rearrangement counted as non-productive. Following IMGT convention, CDR3 was defined as the stretch from the second conserved V-encoded cysteine up to the conserved J-encoded phenylalanine. In an earlier analysis of 550 to 650 of the donors, sequences lacking an unambiguous match to a single V gene segment were excluded. In an earlier analysis of approximately 590 of the donors, V segments were called functional above 56.7% productive rearrangements and were called segregating when the between-donor standard deviation exceeded 5%. To diagnose cytomegalovirus status from the catalog of TCR beta chain sequences, a statistical classification framework was built. In a later analysis, TCR nucleotide sequences were compared against IMGT/GENE-DB human TR gene sequences so that V and J genes could be assigned. The TCRdist pipeline was used in a later analysis to assign CDR3 sequences and most-parsimonious VDJ recombination scenarios. In a later analysis, each TCR beta chain was defined by its CDR3 amino acid sequence together with its V-gene family, and reads lacking a unique V-gene family were excluded. To address suspected cross-contamination and a sequencing artifact, a later analysis removed 550 to 750 highly shared, low-generation-probability nucleotide sequences. In a later analysis, a clonal expansion index was calculated for each public chain from normalized within-repertoire ranks of inferred template counts. A later analysis computed generation probabilities with a VDJ recombination model fitted to out-of-frame rearrangements, and checked the results against IGoR. In a later analysis, TCR-TCR, TCR-HLA and TCR-CMV co-occurrence was scored with hypergeometric tests, and a repertoire-size bias correction was applied to TCR pairs. In a later analysis, false discovery rates were estimated by permuting HLA or CMV assignments 20 times. A later analysis grouped co-occurring TCRs with DBSCAN, adding TCRdist sequence similarity when clustering within HLA-allele-positive subsets. Repertoires with fewer than 30,000 or more than 120,000 public chains were left out of co-occurrence clustering, as were five repertoires with anomalous nucleotide sharing. TCRdb stores this immuneACCESS table with in-frame sequences only. Part of the clones is absent; in the studies checked, under half of the shortfall reflects unresolved V genes, and no reason is known for the rest. For V, J and clone size, that table is used; D and trimming come from the DNA. The table for this sample shows 150,000 to 250,000 clones. Clones ranked in the top ten supply approximately 0.74% of the sample.

From the cysteine up to the phenylalanine, the CDR3 has a length of 14 residues. Here the CDR3 DNA is all that survives: 42 bases in frame from base 1. CDR1 SEHNR and CDR2 FQNEAQ are derived from the germline V gene (reference sequence). The junction carries 14 bases between V and J, which are trimmed by 10 bases and 2 bases respectively. As concerns this clone: This clone's antigen is unknown.

The receptor comes from a boy between 10 and 17 years old in good health and CMV-seronegative. The specimen sequenced was PBMCs. The chain uses TRBV7-9 and TRBJ2-2; no confident D gene assignment can be made. The CDR3 here reads CAIPEFLNTGELFF. The DNA sequence reads TGTGCCATCCCCGAGTTCCTAAACACCGGGGAGCTGTTTTTT.